The rows below give T cell receptor beta chains drawn from one sample of a study of Ad26.COV2.S vaccination and SARS-CoV-2 variants. The method was immunoSEQ multiplex PCR; TCRdb's version includes in-frame clones alone and lacks a portion of them. The sample has approximately 340,000 clones; roughly 94% are singletons. Here the sequenced sample was peripheral blood, taken after recovery from COVID-19. Receptor source: a human donor who had recovered from COVID-19. Both conserved end residues are part of each CDR3. D genes are given only for firm matches.

cdr3_length: 17; v_call: TRBV4-1; j_call: TRBJ1-2; d_call: NA; cdr3_aa: CASSQVGTAAGDNGYTF; cdr3_nt: TGCGCCAGCAGCCAAGTGGGCACCGCGGCGGGCGACAATGGCTACACCTTC
cdr3_length: 14; v_call: TRBV29-1; j_call: TRBJ2-3; d_call: TRBD1; cdr3_aa: CSVEADRAGDTQYF; cdr3_nt: TGCAGCGTTGAAGCGGACAGGGCGGGAGATACGCAGTATTTT
cdr3_length: 13; v_call: TRBV14; j_call: TRBJ2-3; d_call: NA; cdr3_aa: CASSPTTTDTQYF; cdr3_nt: TGTGCCAGCAGCCCTACAACCACAGATACGCAGTATTTT
cdr3_length: 15; v_call: TRBV11-2; j_call: TRBJ2-7; d_call: TRBD1; cdr3_aa: CASSPRGLSSYEQYF; cdr3_nt: TGTGCCAGCAGCCCCAGGGGGCTAAGCTCCTACGAGCAGTACTTC
cdr3_length: 14; v_call: TRBV2; j_call: TRBJ2-7; d_call: TRBD1; cdr3_aa: CASRQGQGADEQYF; cdr3_nt: TGTGCCAGCAGGCAGGGACAGGGGGCAGACGAGCAGTACTTC
cdr3_length: 14; v_call: TRBV28; j_call: TRBJ1-1; d_call: NA; cdr3_aa: CASSLITGVTEAFF; cdr3_nt: TGTGCCAGCAGTTTAATTACGGGGGTGACTGAAGCTTTCTTT
cdr3_length: 16; v_call: TRBV3-1/TRBV3-2; j_call: TRBJ2-5; d_call: TRBD2; cdr3_aa: CASSVTSGGAFETQYF; cdr3_nt: TGTGCCAGCAGCGTTACTAGCGGGGGGGCGTTTGAGACCCAGTACTTC
cdr3_length: 13; v_call: TRBV7-9; j_call: TRBJ2-7; d_call: TRBD1; cdr3_aa: CAAQTGETYEQYF; cdr3_nt: TGTGCCGCCCAGACAGGGGAAACCTACGAGCAGTACTTC
cdr3_length: 16; v_call: TRBV7-8; j_call: TRBJ2-1; d_call: TRBD1; cdr3_aa: CASSSDRGGSYNEQFF; cdr3_nt: TGTGCCAGCAGCTCGGACAGGGGTGGCTCCTACAATGAGCAGTTCTTC
cdr3_length: 14; v_call: TRBV19; j_call: TRBJ2-3; d_call: NA; cdr3_aa: CASSARVGTDTQYF; cdr3_nt: TGTGCCAGTAGTGCGAGGGTAGGGACAGATACGCAGTATTTT
cdr3_length: 14; v_call: TRBV6-5; j_call: TRBJ1-2; d_call: TRBD1; cdr3_aa: CASSPAGQGYGYTF; cdr3_nt: TGTGCCAGCAGTCCCGCGGGACAGGGGTATGGCTACACCTTC
cdr3_length: 15; v_call: TRBV20-1; j_call: TRBJ2-1; d_call: NA; cdr3_aa: CSASTRLPSYNEQFF; cdr3_nt: TGCAGTGCTAGTACCAGGCTTCCCTCCTACAATGAGCAGTTCTTC
cdr3_length: 16; v_call: TRBV6-2/TRBV6-3; j_call: TRBJ2-7; d_call: TRBD2; cdr3_aa: CASRPFGRALSYEQYF; cdr3_nt: TGTGCCAGCAGGCCTTTTGGGAGGGCCCTCTCCTACGAGCAGTACTTC
cdr3_length: 14; v_call: TRBV10-2; j_call: TRBJ1-2; d_call: NA; cdr3_aa: CASSDSGRGYGYTF; cdr3_nt: TGCGCCAGCAGTGACTCGGGAAGGGGATATGGCTACACCTTC
cdr3_length: 20; v_call: TRBV9; j_call: TRBJ2-1; d_call: TRBD2; cdr3_aa: CASSVAPTSGGLSSYNEQFF; cdr3_nt: TGTGCCAGCAGCGTAGCCCCGACTAGCGGGGGCCTGAGCTCCTACAATGAGCAGTTCTTC
cdr3_length: 15; v_call: TRBV19; j_call: TRBJ1-6; d_call: TRBD1; cdr3_aa: CASSIADRENSPLHF; cdr3_nt: TGTGCCAGTAGTATCGCAGACAGGGAAAATTCACCCCTCCACTTT
cdr3_length: 16; v_call: TRBV5-1; j_call: TRBJ1-4; d_call: TRBD1; cdr3_aa: CASSPGQTTTNEKLFF; cdr3_nt: TGCGCCAGCAGCCCGGGACAGACCACAACTAATGAAAAACTGTTTTTT
cdr3_length: 12; v_call: TRBV19; j_call: TRBJ2-2; d_call: NA; cdr3_aa: CASSTFPGELFF; cdr3_nt: TGTGCCAGTAGTACCTTCCCCGGGGAGCTGTTTTTT
cdr3_length: 15; v_call: TRBV19; j_call: TRBJ2-7; d_call: TRBD1; cdr3_aa: CASRPTGVRTYEQYF; cdr3_nt: TGTGCCAGTAGGCCGACAGGGGTTAGGACCTACGAGCAGTACTTC
cdr3_length: 14; v_call: TRBV9; j_call: TRBJ2-1; d_call: TRBD2; cdr3_aa: CASSVGGLGVEQFF; cdr3_nt: TGTGCCAGCAGCGTAGGGGGACTAGGGGTTGAGCAGTTCTTC
cdr3_length: 14; v_call: TRBV2; j_call: TRBJ2-5; d_call: NA; cdr3_aa: CASRETADQETQYF; cdr3_nt: TGTGCCAGCAGAGAGACAGCTGATCAAGAGACCCAGTACTTC
cdr3_length: 17; v_call: TRBV7-9; j_call: TRBJ2-2; d_call: TRBD1; cdr3_aa: CASSLRDRGPPSGELFF; cdr3_nt: TGTGCCAGCAGCTTACGGGACAGGGGCCCTCCCTCCGGGGAGCTGTTTTTT
cdr3_length: 15; v_call: TRBV7-3; j_call: TRBJ2-3; d_call: TRBD2; cdr3_aa: CASSPSGGASDTQYF; cdr3_nt: TGTGCCAGCAGTCCAAGCGGGGGGGCCTCAGATACGCAGTATTTT
cdr3_length: 13; v_call: TRBV19; j_call: TRBJ1-2; d_call: TRBD1; cdr3_aa: CASSILTGVGYTF; cdr3_nt: TGTGCCAGTAGTATACTGACAGGGGTCGGCTACACCTTC
cdr3_length: 13; v_call: TRBV6-5; j_call: TRBJ2-5; d_call: NA; cdr3_aa: CASRTSPQETQYF; cdr3_nt: TGTGCCAGTCGGACATCCCCTCAAGAGACCCAGTACTTC